The sequence of this T cell receptor beta chain was determined in a study of T-cell reconstitution after alpha-beta-depleted transplantation in children. The CDR3 has 13 residues. CDR1 is MNHEY, CDR2 SVGEGT, per germline. V gave up 4 bases and J gave up 5 bases, with 10 bases separating them. Unique molecular identifiers were incorporated when the TCRbeta library was constructed. Using its own MiXCR run on the PCR reads, TCRdb lists one record per CDR3 protein. Of hundreds of thousands of distinct CDR3 sequences listed, 9.5% to 15% are singletons. This specimen was PBMCs from the stem cell graft donor, taken from the stem cell graft. The chain is built from TRBV6-2 or TRBV6-3 and TRBJ2-3; D is ambiguous. The sequence was collected from a human donor who donated a stem cell graft to a child with combined immunodeficiency. As DNA, the CDR3 is TGTGCCAGCAGTTCGCCTCGTAGAGATACGCAGTATTTT. Its translation: CASSSPRRDTQYF.